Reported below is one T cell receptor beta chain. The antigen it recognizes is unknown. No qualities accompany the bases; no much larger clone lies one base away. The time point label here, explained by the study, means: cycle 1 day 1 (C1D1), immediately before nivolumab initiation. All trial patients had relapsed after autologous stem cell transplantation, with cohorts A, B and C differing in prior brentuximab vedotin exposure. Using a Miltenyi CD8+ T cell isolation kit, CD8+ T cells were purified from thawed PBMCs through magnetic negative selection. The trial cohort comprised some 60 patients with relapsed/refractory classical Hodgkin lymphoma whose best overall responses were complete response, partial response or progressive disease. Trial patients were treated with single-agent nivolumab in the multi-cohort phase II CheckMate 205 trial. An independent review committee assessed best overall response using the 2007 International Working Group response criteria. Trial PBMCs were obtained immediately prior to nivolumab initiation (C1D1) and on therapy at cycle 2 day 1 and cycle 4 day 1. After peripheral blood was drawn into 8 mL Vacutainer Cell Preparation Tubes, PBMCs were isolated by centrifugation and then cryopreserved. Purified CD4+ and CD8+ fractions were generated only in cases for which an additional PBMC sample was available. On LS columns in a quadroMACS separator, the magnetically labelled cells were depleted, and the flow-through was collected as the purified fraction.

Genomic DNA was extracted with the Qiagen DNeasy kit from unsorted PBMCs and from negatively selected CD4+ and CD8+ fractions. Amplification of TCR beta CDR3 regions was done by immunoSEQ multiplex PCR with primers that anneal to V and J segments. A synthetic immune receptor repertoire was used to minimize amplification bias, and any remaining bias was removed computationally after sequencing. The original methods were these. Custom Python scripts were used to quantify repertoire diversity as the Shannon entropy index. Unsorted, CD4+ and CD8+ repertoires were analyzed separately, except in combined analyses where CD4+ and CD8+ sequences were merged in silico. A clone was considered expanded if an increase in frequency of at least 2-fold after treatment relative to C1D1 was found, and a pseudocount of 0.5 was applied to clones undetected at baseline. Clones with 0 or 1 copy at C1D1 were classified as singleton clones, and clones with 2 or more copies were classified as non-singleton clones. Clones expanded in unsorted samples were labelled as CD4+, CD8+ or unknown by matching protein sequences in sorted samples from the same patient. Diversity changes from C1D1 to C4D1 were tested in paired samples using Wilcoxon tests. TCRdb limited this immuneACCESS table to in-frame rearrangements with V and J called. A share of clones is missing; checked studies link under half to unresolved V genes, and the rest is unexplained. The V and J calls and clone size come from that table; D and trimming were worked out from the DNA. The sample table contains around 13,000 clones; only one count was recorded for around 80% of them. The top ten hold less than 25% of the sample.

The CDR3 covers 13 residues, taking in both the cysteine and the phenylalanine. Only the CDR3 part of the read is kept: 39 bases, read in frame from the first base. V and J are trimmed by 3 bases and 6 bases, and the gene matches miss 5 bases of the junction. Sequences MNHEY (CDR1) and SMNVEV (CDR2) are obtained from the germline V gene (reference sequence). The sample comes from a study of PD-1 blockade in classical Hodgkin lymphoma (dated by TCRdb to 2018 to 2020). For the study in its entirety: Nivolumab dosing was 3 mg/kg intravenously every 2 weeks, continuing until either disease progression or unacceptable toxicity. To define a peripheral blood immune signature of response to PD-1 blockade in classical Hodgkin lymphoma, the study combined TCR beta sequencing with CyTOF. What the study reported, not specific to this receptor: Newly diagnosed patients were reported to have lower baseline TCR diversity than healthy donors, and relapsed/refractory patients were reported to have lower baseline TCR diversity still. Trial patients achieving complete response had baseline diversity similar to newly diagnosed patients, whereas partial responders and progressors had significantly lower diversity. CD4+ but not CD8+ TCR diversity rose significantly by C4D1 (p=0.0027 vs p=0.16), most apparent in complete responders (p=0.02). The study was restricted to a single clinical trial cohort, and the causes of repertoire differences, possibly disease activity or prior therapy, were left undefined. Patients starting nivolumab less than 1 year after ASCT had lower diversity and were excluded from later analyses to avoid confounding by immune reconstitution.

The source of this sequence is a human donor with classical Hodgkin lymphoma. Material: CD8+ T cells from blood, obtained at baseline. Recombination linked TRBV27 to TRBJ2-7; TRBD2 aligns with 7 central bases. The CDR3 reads CASSLGGRSEQYF. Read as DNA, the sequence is TGTGCCAGCAGTTTGGGAGGGAGAAGCGAGCAGTACTTC.